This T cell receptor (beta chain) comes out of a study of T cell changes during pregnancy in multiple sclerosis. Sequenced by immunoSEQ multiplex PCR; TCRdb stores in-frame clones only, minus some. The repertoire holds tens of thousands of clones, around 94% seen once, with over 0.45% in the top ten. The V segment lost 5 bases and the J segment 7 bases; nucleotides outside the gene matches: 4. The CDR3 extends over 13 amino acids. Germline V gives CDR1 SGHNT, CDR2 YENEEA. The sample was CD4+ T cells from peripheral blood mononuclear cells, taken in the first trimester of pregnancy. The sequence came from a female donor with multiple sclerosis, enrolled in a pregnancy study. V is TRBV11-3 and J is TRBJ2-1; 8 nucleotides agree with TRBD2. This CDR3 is CASSRGGPNEQFF. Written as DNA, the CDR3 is TGTGCCAGCAGCCGGGGGGGCCCGAATGAGCAGTTCTTC.